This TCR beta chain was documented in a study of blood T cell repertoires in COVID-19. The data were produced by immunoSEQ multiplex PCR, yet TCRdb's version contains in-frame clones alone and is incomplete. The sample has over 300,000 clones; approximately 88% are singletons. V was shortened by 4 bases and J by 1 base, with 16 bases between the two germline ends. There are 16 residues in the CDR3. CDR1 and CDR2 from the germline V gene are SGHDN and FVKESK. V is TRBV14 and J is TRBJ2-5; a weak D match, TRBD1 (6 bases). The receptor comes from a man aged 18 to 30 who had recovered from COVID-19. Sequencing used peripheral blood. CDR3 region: CASSPLRSDSQETQYF. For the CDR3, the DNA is TGTGCCAGCAGCCCATTACGGTCGGACAGCCAAGAGACCCAGTACTTC.